The subject of this entry is one T cell receptor (beta chain). In the authors' methods: Amplified reference gene primers provided the basis for estimating nucleated cell counts. Sequencing used immunoSEQ multiplex PCR; TCRdb keeps in-frame clones, though not all of them. The V and J calls and clone size come from that table; D and trimming were worked out from the DNA. In the table there are over 300,000 clones, 85% of which are singletons. This entry belongs to a study of blood T cell repertoires in COVID-19. Study background: The samples span acute and convalescent COVID-19 from the United States, Italy and Spain. T cells, B-cell-depleted T cells, or PBMCs provided the cDNA or gDNA that served as material.

J was trimmed by 4 bases and V by 7 bases; bases with no gene match: 10. This CDR3 has 14 residues. From germline, CDR1 is MGHDK and CDR2 SYGVNS. This receptor was obtained from a human donor in a cohort sampled during active COVID-19. The genes are TRBV25-1 and TRBJ2-7; TRBD1 matches 7 bases. Sequenced: peripheral blood. The CDR3 sequence: CASIRTGSGYEQYF. Written as DNA, the CDR3 is TGTGCCAGCATACGGACAGGCTCGGGGTACGAGCAGTACTTC.